One and the same sample provided the 5 T cell receptor beta chains below, sequenced in a study of human T cells and chemical hapten exposure. Each CDR3 protein is one row after TCRdb ran MiXCR on the RACE reads. The sample gives some 150,000 distinct CDR3 sequences, around 11% of which show up once; around 1.4% is in the top ten. The time point: patch test 2, 6 weeks after DPC sensitization. Treatment specified: therapeutic diphenylcyclopropenone sensitization with weekly scalp DPC. Sequences were derived from whole blood, sampled in connection with sensitization to the hapten diphenylcyclopropenone (DPC). These receptor sequences come from a woman aged 50 to 60 with alopecia areata. Some clones in this sample may be carry-over from other donors' samples.

This clonotype was observed many times. The V and J genes are TRBV11-2 and TRBJ2-5, with 9 nucleotides matching TRBD2. With 4 bases clipped from V and 4 bases from J, the junction kept 10 bases outside the gene matches. The CDR3 is made up of 16 amino acids. The germline gives CDR1 SGHAT, CDR2 FQNNGV. DNA for the CDR3: TGTGCCAGCAGCTCGTACCTTAGCGGGAGTGGAGAGACCCAGTACTTC. Protein product: CASSSYLSGSGETQYF. The full variable domain, completed using reference TRBV11-2 and TRBJ2-5, is EAGVAQSPRYKIIEKRQSVAFWCNPISGHATLYWYQQILGQGPKLLIQFQNNGVVDDSQLPKDRFSAERLKGVDSTLKIQPAKLEDSAVYLCASSSYLSGSGETQYFGPGTRLLVL.

V gene TRBV6-2 or TRBV6-3 combines with J gene TRBJ2-3; D remains unclear. V lost 2 bases, J lost 8 bases, and 5 bases lay in between. The CDR3 runs to 11 residues. Germline lookup yields CDR1 MNHEY and CDR2 SVGEGT. The chain's CDR3 is CASSYGGTQYF. CDR3 nucleotide sequence: TGTGCCAGCAGTTACGGCGGTACGCAGTATTTT.

This clonotype was seen ten or more times. The genes are TRBV27 and TRBJ2-3; D ambiguous. Trimming left V 5 bases short and J 0 bases short, with 6 bases between. Germline V lookup: CDR1 MNHEY, CDR2 SMNVEV (reference sequence). There are 13 residues in the CDR3. CDR3 sequence (DNA): TGTGCCAGCAGTAACCCTAGCACAGATACGCAGTATTTT. This translates into CASSNPSTDTQYF.

V usage is TRBV21-1 and J usage is TRBJ2-4; TRBD1, the table's D call, lacks a check against the DNA. TRBV21-1 is marked as a pseudogene. The CDR3 has 15 amino acids. CDR3 DNA: TGTGCCAGCAGCAAAGCGAACAGGGGCGCGGGCATTCAGTACTTC. The encoded protein is CASSKANRGAGIQYF.

The rearrangement links TRBV12-3 or TRBV12-4 to TRBJ2-7, with 8 bases identical to TRBD1. V was pared by 5 bases and J by 2 bases, with 5 bases of the junction left unmatched. The CDR3 has 14 amino acids. DNA of the CDR3: TGTGCCAGCAGTCCCTGGACAGGGCCCTACGAGCAGTACTTC. Its protein product is CASSPWTGPYEQYF.